Listed below are T cell receptor beta chains from one sample, sequenced in a study of lymphopenia after photon versus proton radiotherapy. TCRdb's table, derived via immunoSEQ multiplex PCR, lists solely in-frame clones and lacks some. Of over 55,000 clones listed, 87% are singletons. Material: peripheral blood, obtained from a patient treated with proton-based radiotherapy. Receptors originate from a man older than 75 with esophageal cancer. Both conserved end residues are part of each CDR3. A D gene is named only where the DNA matches it firmly. Where a row states a size, it is once, few, many or the class of an expanded clone; other rows omit it.

D | J | size | V | DNA | CDR3
. | TRBJ2-5 | . | TRBV4-3 | TGCGCCAGCAGCCAAGAGACGGCTGGGACCCAGTACTTC | CASSQETAGTQYF
. | TRBJ1-5 | once | TRBV7-8 | TGTGCCAGCAGCCCCAGGACGTATAGCAATCAGCCCCAGCATTTT | CASSPRTYSNQPQHF
TRBD2 | TRBJ2-7 | . | TRBV7-8 | TGTGCCAGCAGCCCCCCCGCGGGGGGGTCCTACGAGCAGTACTTC | CASSPPAGGSYEQYF
TRBD2 | TRBJ2-7 | medium-sized | TRBV5-4 | TGTGCCAGCAGCCTCGGGGGGTTATACGAGCAGTACTTC | CASSLGGLYEQYF
. | TRBJ2-4 | . | TRBV27 | TGTGCCAGCAGTTTAGCAGCAACAGCCAAAAACATTCAGTACTTC | CASSLAATAKNIQYF
TRBD1 | TRBJ2-1 | . | TRBV10-3 | TGTGCCATCAGAACTTCACAGGGGAAAGGAGTCAATGAGCAGTTCTTC | CAIRTSQGKGVNEQFF
. | TRBJ2-5 | . | TRBV7-9 | TGTGCCAGCAGCCTGGGACTCCTACAAGAGACCCAGTACTTC | CASSLGLLQETQYF
. | TRBJ1-5 | . | TRBV18 | TGTGCCAGCTCTCCAGGGGTAACTCAGCCCCAGCATTTT | CASSPGVTQPQHF
TRBD1 | TRBJ1-1 | . | TRBV18 | TGTGCCAGCTCACCAAGGCTCGGGACAGGGGGTCCGGGGACTGAAGCTTTCTTT | CASSPRLGTGGPGTEAFF
. | TRBJ1-1 | few | TRBV30 | TGTGCCTGGAGGATTGCCTTCACTGAAGCTTTCTTT | CAWRIAFTEAFF
TRBD2 | TRBJ2-7 | . | TRBV27 | TGTGCCACCTCTAGCGGGTTCACCTACGAGCAGTACTTC | CATSSGFTYEQYF
. | TRBJ2-5 | . | TRBV5-1 | TGCGCCAGCAGCAAAGCAGAGACCCAGTACTTC | CASSKAETQYF
. | TRBJ1-3 | once | TRBV19 | TGTGCCAGTAGCGGGGCAGCTAATACTGGAAACACCATATATTTT | CASSGAANTGNTIYF
. | TRBJ1-2 | once | TRBV6-6 | TGTGCCAGCAGCCAGGGGAGCCCTAACTATGGCTACACCTTC | CASSQGSPNYGYTF
. | TRBJ2-1 | . | TRBV7-3 | TGTGCCAGCAGCCCGGGGGGACAGATCTACAATGAGCAGTTCTTC | CASSPGGQIYNEQFF
TRBD2 | TRBJ2-5 | . | TRBV10-1 | TGCGCCAGCAGTGAGTCCCGCGGGGCTAGCGGGAGAGCCCAAGAAGAGACCCAGTACTTC | CASSESRGASGRAQEETQYF
. | TRBJ2-7 | . | TRBV27 | TGTGCCAGCAGAGGACCATCCTACGAGCAGTACTTC | CASRGPSYEQYF
TRBD2 | TRBJ2-1 | . | TRBV30 | TGTGCCTGGAGTGTACTCGCGGGAGCCTACAATGAGCAGTTCTTC | CAWSVLAGAYNEQFF
TRBD1 | TRBJ2-7 | . | TRBV19 | TGTGCCAGTAGTATGAGGGGGCTTGAGACCTACGAGCAGTACTTC | CASSMRGLETYEQYF
. | TRBJ2-1 | . | TRBV7-9 | TGTGCCAGCAGCCTCTTTTCGGGGGCGGACAATGAGCAGTTCTTC | CASSLFSGADNEQFF
TRBD1 | TRBJ2-1 | . | TRBV11-2 | TGTGCCAGCAGCGACAACCCCCTGGGACAGGGGATGAATGAGCAGTTCTTC | CASSDNPLGQGMNEQFF
TRBD2 | TRBJ2-3 | . | TRBV7-6 | TGTGCCAGCAGCTTCGGACTAGCGGGGGGGCCGCGTACAGATACGCAGTATTTT | CASSFGLAGGPRTDTQYF
. | TRBJ1-4 | . | TRBV9 | TGTGCCAGCAGCGTGGGGGCAACTAATGAAAAACTGTTTTTT | CASSVGATNEKLFF
TRBD2 | TRBJ2-1 | few | TRBV5-1 | TGCGCCAGCAGCTTTACTAGCGGCCCATACGGCAATGAGCAGTTCTTC | CASSFTSGPYGNEQFF
. | TRBJ2-7 | . | TRBV11-3 | TGTGCCAGCAGCTTAGACGGAAGCTCCTACGAGCAGTACTTC | CASSLDGSSYEQYF
TRBD1 | TRBJ1-1 | . | TRBV7-9 | TGTGCCAGCAGATCGGGACAGCCTGAAACTGAAGCTTTCTTT | CASRSGQPETEAFF
TRBD1 | TRBJ1-1 | . | TRBV7-3 | TGTGCCAGCAGCTGGGGACAGGGCGGCGAAGCTTTCTTT | CASSWGQGGEAFF
TRBD2 | TRBJ2-5 | . | TRBV18 | TGTGCCAGCTCACGGAGCGGGGGGCCCCAAGAGACCCAGTACTTC | CASSRSGGPQETQYF
. | TRBJ2-1 | . | TRBV6-6 | TGTGCCAGCAGTTACTCGCCGGGGCTGGACTACAATGAGCAGTTCTTC | CASSYSPGLDYNEQFF
. | TRBJ2-7 | few | TRBV5-6 | TGTGCCAGCAGCTTGGTCCGGACAGTCTCCGAGCAGTACTTC | CASSLVRTVSEQYF
TRBD2 | TRBJ2-1 | . | TRBV2 | TGTGCCAGCCACGGGACTAGCAATAACTACAATGAGCAGTTCTTC | CASHGTSNNYNEQFF
. | TRBJ1-2 | once | TRBV5-1 | TGCGCCAGCAGCGAAGAGAACTATGGCTACACCTTC | CASSEENYGYTF
. | TRBJ1-2 | . | TRBV2 | TGTGCCAGCAGCCCATTCGGGGAAGTTTTTGCTAACTATGGCTACACCTTC | CASSPFGEVFANYGYTF
TRBD1 | TRBJ2-7 | . | TRBV7-3 | TGTGCCAGCAGCTTAACAGGGGGCCCCTCCTACGAGCAGTACTTC | CASSLTGGPSYEQYF
TRBD1 | TRBJ1-1 | . | TRBV6-5 | TGTGCCAGCAGACCGGGACAGGCGAACACTGAAGCTTTCTTT | CASRPGQANTEAFF